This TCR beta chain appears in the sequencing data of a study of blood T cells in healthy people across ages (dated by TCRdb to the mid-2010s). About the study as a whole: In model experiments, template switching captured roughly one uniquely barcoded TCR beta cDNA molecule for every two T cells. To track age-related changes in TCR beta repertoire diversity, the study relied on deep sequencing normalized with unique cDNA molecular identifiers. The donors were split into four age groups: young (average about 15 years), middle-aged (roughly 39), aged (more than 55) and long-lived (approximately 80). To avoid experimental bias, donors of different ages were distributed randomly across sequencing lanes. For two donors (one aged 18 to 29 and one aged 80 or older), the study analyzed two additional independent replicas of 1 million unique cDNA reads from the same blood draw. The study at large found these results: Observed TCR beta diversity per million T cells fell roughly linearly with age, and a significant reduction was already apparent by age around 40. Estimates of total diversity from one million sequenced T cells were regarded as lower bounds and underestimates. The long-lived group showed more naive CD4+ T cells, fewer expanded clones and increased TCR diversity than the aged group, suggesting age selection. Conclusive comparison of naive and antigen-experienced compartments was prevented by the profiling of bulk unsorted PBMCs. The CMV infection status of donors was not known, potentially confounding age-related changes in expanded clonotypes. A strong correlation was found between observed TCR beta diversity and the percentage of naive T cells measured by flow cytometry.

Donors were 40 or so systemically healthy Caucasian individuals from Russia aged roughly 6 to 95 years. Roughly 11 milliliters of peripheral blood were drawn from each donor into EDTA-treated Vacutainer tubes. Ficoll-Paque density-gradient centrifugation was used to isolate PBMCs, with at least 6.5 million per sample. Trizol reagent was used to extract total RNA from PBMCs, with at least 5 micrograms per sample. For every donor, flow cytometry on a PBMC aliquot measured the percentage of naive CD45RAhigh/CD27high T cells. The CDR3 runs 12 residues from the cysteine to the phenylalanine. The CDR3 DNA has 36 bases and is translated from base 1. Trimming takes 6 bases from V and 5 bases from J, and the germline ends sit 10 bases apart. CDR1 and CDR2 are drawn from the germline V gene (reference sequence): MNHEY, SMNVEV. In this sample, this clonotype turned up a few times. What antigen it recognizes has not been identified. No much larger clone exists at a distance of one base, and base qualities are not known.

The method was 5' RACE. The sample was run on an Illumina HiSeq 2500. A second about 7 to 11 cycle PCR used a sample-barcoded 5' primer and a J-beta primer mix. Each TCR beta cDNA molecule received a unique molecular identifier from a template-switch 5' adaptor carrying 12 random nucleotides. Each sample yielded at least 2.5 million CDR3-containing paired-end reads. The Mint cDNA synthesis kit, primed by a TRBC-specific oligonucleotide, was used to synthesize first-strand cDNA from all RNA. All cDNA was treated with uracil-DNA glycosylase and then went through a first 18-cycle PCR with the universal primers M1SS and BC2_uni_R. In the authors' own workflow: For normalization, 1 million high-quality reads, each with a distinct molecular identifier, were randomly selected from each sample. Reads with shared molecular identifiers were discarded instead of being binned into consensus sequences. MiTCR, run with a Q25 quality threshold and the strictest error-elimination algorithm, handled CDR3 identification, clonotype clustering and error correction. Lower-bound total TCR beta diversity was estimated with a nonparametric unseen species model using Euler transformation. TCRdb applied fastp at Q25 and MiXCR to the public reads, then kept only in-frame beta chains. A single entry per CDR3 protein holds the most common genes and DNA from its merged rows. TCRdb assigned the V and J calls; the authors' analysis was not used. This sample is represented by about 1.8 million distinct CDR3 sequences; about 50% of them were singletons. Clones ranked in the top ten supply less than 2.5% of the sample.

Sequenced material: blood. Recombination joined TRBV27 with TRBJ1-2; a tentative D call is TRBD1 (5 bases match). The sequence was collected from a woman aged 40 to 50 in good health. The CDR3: CASRAWGYGYTF. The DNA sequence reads TGTGCCAGCAGAGCGTGGGGGTATGGCTACACCTTC.